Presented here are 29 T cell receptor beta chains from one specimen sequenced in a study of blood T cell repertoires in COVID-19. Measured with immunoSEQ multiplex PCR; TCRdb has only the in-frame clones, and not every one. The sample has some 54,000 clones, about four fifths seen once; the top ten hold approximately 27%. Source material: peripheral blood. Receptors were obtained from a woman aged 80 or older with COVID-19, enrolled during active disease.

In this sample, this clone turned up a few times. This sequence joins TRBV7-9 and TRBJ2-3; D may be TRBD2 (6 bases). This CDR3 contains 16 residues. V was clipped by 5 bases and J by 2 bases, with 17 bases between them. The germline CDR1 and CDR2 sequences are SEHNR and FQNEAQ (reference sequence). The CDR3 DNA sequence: TGTGCCAGCAGCCCCACTGGCCGCGGGATCACAGATACGCAGTATTTT. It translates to CASSPTGRGITDTQYF.

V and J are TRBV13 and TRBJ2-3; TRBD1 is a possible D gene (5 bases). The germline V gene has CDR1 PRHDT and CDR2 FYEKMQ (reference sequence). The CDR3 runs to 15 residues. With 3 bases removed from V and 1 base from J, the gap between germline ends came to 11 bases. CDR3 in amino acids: CASSLGQRRTDTQYF. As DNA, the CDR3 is TGTGCCAGCAGCTTGGGGCAGCGCCGCACAGATACGCAGTATTTT.

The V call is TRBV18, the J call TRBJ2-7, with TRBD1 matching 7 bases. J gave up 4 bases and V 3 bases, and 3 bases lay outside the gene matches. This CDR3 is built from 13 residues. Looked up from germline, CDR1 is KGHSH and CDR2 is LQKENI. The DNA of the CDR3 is TGTGCCAGCTCACCGGGGGACAGTTACGAGCAGTACTTC. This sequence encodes CASSPGDSYEQYF.

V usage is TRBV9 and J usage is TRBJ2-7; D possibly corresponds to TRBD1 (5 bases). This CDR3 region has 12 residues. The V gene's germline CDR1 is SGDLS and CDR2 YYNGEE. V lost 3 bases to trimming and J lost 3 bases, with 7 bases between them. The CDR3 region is CASSGDSYEQYF. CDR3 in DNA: TGTGCCAGCAGCGGCGACAGCTACGAGCAGTACTTC.

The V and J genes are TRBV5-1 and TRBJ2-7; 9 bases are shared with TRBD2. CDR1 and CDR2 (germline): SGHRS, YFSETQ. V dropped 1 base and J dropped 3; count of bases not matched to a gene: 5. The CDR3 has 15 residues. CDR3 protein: CASSLSAGGVYEQYF. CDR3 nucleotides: TGCGCCAGCAGCTTGTCCGCGGGAGGGGTCTACGAGCAGTACTTC. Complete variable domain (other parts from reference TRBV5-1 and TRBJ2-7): KAGVTQTPRYLIKTRGQQVTLSCSPISGHRSVSWYQQTPGQGLQFLFEYFSETQRNKGNFPGRFSGRQFSNSRSEMNVSTLELGDSALYLCASSLSAGGVYEQYFGPGTRLTVT.

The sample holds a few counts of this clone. DNA of the CDR3: TGTGCCACCAGTGACCCGGGACTAGCGGGAGAGAATAACTACAATGAGCAGTTCTTC. It specifies CATSDPGLAGENNYNEQFF. This chain uses TRBV24-1 with TRBJ2-1; 14 nucleotides align to TRBD2. From germline, CDR1 is KGHDR and CDR2 SFDVKD. The CDR3 totals 19 residues. V trimming: 4 bases; J trimming: 3 bases; junction bases outside the gene matches: 10.

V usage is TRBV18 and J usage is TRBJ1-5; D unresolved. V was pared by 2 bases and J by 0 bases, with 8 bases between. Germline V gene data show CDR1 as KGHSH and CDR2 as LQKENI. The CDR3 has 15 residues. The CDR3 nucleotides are TGTGCCAGCTCACCAGGGCAAAGTAGCAATCAGCCCCAGCATTTT. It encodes CASSPGQSSNQPQHF. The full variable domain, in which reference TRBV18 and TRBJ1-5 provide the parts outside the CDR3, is NAGVMQNPRHLVRRRGQEARLRCSPMKGHSHVYWYRQLPEEGLKFMVYLQKENIIDESGMPKERFSAEFPKEGPSILRIQQVVRGDSAAYFCASSPGQSSNQPQHFGDGTRLSIL.

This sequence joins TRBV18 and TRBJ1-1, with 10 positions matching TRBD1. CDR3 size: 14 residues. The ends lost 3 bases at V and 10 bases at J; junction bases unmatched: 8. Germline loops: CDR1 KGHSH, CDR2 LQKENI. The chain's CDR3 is CASSPPGQGTRAFF. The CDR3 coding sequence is TGTGCCAGCTCACCGCCGGGACAGGGGACGAGAGCTTTCTTT.

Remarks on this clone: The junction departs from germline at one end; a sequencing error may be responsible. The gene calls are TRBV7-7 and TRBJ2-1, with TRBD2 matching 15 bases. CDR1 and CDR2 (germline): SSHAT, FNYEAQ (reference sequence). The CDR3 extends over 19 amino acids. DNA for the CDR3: TGTGCTAGCAGCGACCAACCGGGACTAGCGGGAGGACGGGCAAATGAGCAGTTCTTC. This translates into CASSDQPGLAGGRANEQFF.

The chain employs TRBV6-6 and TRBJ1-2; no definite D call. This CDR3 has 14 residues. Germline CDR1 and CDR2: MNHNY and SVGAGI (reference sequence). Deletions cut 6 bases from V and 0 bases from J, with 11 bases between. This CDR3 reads CASSSTGANYGYTF. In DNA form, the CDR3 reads TGTGCCAGCAGCTCCACCGGTGCTAACTATGGCTACACCTTC.

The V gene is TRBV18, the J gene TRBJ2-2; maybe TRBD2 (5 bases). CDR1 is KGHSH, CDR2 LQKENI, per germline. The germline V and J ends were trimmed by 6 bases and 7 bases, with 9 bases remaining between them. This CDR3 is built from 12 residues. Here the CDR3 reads CASSLDYGELFF. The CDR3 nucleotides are TGTGCCAGCTCGCTCGACTACGGGGAGCTGTTTTTT.

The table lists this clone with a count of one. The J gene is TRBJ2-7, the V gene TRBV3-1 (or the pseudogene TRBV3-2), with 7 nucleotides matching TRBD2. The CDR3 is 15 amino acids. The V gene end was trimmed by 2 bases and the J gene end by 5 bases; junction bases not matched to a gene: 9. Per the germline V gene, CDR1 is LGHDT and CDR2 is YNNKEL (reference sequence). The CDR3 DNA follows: TGTGCCAGCAGCCAAAGTGCGGGAGTGTTAAACGAGCAGTACTTC. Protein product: CASSQSAGVLNEQYF.

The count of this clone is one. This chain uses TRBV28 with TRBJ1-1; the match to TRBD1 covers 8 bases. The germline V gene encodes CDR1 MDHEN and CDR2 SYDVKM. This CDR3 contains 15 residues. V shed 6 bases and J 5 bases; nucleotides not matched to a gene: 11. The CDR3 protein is CASRNAGGAHTEAFF. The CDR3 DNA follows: TGTGCCAGCAGAAATGCAGGGGGCGCTCATACTGAAGCTTTCTTT.

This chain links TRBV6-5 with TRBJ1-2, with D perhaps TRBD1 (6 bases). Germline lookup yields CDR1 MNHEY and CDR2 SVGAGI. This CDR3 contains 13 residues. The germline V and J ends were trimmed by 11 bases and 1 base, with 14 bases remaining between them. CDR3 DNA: TGTGCCGGGACGAAGGGGGTTAACTATGGCTACACCTTC. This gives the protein CAGTKGVNYGYTF.

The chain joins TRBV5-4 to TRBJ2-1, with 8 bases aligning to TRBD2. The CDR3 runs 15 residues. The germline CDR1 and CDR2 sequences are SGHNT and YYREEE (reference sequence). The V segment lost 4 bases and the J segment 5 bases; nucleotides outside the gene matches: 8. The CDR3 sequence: CASSRVAGSHNEQFF. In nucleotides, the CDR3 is TGTGCCAGCAGCCGTGTAGCGGGAAGCCACAATGAGCAGTTCTTC.

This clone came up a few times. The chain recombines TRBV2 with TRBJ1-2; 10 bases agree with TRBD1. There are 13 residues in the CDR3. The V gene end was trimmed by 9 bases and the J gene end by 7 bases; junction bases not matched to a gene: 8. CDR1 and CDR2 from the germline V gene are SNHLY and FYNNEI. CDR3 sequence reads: CASPGTGVTGYTF. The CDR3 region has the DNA TGTGCCAGTCCCGGGACAGGGGTGACTGGCTACACCTTC.

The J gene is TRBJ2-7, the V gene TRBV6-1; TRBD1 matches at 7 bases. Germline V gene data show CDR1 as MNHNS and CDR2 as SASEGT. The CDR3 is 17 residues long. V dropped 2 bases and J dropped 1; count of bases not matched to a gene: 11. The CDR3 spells CASSEYPVTTGSYEQYF. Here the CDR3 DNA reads TGTGCCAGCAGTGAATACCCTGTTACGACAGGGTCCTACGAGCAGTACTTC.

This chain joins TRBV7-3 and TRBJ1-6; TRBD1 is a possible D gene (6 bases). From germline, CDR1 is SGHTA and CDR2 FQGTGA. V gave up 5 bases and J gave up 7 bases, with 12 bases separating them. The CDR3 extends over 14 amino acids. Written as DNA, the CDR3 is TGTGCCAGCAGCCGGGACACCGCGAATTCACCCCTCCACTTT. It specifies CASSRDTANSPLHF.

In DNA form, the CDR3 reads TGTGCCAGTAGTACCCCGGGGAATGGTATCACTGAAGCTTTCTTT. Translation: CASSTPGNGITEAFF. The chain couples TRBV19 to TRBJ1-1, with D uncertain. This CDR3 is built from 15 residues. Germline-derived CDR1 and CDR2 are LNHDA and SQIVND (reference sequence). V shed 4 bases and J shed 4 bases, with 16 bases lying between them.

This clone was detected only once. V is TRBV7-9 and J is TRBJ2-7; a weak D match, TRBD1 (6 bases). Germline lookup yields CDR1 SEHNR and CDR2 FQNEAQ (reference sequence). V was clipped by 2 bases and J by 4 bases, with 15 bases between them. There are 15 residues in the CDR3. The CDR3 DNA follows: TGTGCCAGCAGCTTACTAACCGGGACACCTTACGAGCAGTACTTC. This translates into CASSLLTGTPYEQYF.

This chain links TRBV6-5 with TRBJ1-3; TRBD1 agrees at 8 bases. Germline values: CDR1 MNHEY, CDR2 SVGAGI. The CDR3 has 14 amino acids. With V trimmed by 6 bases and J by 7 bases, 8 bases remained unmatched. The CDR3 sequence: CASRQTGAVNTIYF. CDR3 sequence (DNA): TGTGCCAGCAGGCAGACAGGGGCGGTGAACACCATATATTTT.

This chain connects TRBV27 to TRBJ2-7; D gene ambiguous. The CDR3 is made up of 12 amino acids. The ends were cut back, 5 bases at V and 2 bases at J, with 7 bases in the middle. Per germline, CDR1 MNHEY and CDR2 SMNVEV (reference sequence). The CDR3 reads CASSVGPYEQYF. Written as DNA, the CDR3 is TGTGCCAGCAGTGTTGGGCCCTACGAGCAGTACTTC.

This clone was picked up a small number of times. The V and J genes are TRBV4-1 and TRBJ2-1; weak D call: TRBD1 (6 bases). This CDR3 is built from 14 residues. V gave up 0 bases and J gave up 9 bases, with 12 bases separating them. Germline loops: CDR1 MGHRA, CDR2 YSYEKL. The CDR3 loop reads CASSQDPQGGEQFF. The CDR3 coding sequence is TGCGCCAGCAGCCAAGACCCACAGGGTGGTGAGCAGTTCTTC.

CDR3: CASSAGTSGVGEQFF. As DNA, the CDR3 is TGTGCCAGCAGCGCAGGGACTAGCGGGGTGGGAGAGCAGTTCTTC. This sequence joins TRBV9 and TRBJ2-1, with 13 bases matching TRBD2. Germline V gene data show CDR1 as SGDLS and CDR2 as YYNGEE. The V gene end was trimmed by 3 bases and the J gene end by 10 bases; junction bases not matched to a gene: 7. The CDR3 sequence is 15 residues long.

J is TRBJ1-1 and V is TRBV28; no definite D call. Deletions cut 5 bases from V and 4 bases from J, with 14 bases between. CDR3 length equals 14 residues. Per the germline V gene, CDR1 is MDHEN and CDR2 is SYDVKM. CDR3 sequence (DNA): TGTGCCAGCAGTAGACACTCGATGGGCACTGAAGCTTTCTTT. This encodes CASSRHSMGTEAFF.

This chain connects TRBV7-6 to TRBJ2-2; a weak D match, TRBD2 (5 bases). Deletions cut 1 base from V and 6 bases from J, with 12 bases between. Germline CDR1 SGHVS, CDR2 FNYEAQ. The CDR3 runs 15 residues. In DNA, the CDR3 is TGTGCCAGCAGCTTAGATGCTAGCCTGGCCGGGGAGCTGTTTTTT. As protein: CASSLDASLAGELFF.

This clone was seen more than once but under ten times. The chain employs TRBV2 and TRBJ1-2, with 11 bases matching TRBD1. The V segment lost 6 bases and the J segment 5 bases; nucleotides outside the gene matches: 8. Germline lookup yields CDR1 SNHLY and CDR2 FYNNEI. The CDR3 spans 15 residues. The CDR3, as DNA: TGTGCCAGCAGCCTAATAGGGGACAGGGGGTATGGCTACACCTTC. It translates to CASSLIGDRGYGYTF.

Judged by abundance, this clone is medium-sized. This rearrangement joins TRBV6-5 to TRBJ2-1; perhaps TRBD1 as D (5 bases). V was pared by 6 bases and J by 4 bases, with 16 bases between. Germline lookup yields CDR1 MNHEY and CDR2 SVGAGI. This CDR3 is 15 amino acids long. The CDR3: CASSQTESSYNEQFF. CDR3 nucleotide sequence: TGTGCCAGCAGCCAGACAGAGAGTAGTTACAATGAGCAGTTCTTC.

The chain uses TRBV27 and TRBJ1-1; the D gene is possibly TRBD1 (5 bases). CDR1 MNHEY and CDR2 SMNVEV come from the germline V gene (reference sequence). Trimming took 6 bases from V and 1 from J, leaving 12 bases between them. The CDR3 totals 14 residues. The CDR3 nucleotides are TGTGCCAGCAGACCTGGGGGGAGGAACACTGAAGCTTTCTTT. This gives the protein CASRPGGRNTEAFF.